Listed here is a single T cell receptor beta chain. Its antigen is still unknown. Sequencing used immunoSEQ multiplex PCR; TCRdb keeps in-frame clones, though not all of them. In the table there are 100,000 to 150,000 clones, roughly 90% of which are singletons. Trimming removed 4 bases from V and 3 bases from J; junction bases left unmatched: 11. CDR1 is SEHNR and CDR2 is FQNEAQ in the germline V gene (reference sequence). CDR3 length: 16 residues. The data originate from a study of T cells in localized non-small cell lung cancer. Overall study results and limits: Patients showing higher blood T cell density tended to see longer overall survival.

The receptor was isolated from a female donor of 60 years or more with stage I lung adenocarcinoma. The chain employs TRBV7-9 and TRBJ1-1, with 7 bases that match TRBD1. The sequences come from peripheral blood, collected before any cancer treatment. CDR3 region: CASSSPGGDSYTEAFF. The CDR3 DNA reads as TGTGCCAGCAGCTCCCCAGGGGGGGACAGTTACACTGAAGCTTTCTTT.